This TCR beta chain was found in a study of naive and memory T cell subsets. This clonotype has a handful of counts. The antigen is unknown. Both TRBC1 and TRBC2 were covered by a beta constant-region primer of two equimolar oligonucleotides. Nested alpha and beta constant-region primers with the SP2 primer drove four PCR rounds on ligated cDNA. TCRdb re-called the UMI-ligation and nested PCR reads through MiXCR, storing one row per CDR3 protein. The table has around 160,000 distinct CDR3 sequences, about 17% seen once. Study-wide results and caveats: In naive cells, over 85% of TCR sequences were seen only once. Expression changes during T cell differentiation may affect RNA-based TCR counts. Between naive and memory subsets, TCR abundance power law exponents differed.

J lost 13 bases, V lost 2 bases, and 6 bases had no gene match. There are 12 residues in the CDR3. CDR1 and CDR2 from the germline V gene are MNHEY and SVGEGT. The sequencing sample was made of naive CD4+ T cells from blood. The chain links TRBV6-2 or TRBV6-3 to TRBJ1-2, with TRBD1 matching 8 bases. This TCR was sampled from a human donor in good health. Written as DNA, the CDR3 is TGTGCCAGCAGTTACGACAGGGGCCGCCTCACCTTC. As protein: CASSYDRGRLTF.